This record looks at one T cell receptor beta chain sequence and its context. TCRdb re-called the 5' RACE reads; one entry per CDR3 protein, DNA not given. The listing contains 330,000 or so distinct CDR3 sequences. CDR1 and CDR2 (germline): SGHNT, YYREEE (reference sequence). There are 15 residues in the CDR3. This specimen belongs to a study of monozygotic twins with inflammatory bowel disease. Sequencing input: blood. The rearrangement links TRBV5-4 to TRBJ2-1. The TCR originated in a human donor with ulcerative colitis or Crohn's disease, or a healthy co-twin of an affected twin (not recorded which). CDR3 sequence reads: CASSVDSSSYNEQFF.